Below, 14 T cell receptor beta chains from the same sample are listed, as sequenced in a study of shared clonotypes between healthy human individuals. TCRdb's table, derived via immunoSEQ multiplex PCR, lists solely in-frame clones and lacks some. This table holds approximately 650,000 clones, over 95% found once. Terminally differentiated effector memory CD45RA+ cells were left out of the naive CD8 fraction, which was CD45RO-negative and positively selected for CCR7. Specimen: naive CD8+ T cells sorted from blood. Receptors were obtained from a woman aged 30 to 39 in good health.

The chain is built from TRBV27 and TRBJ2-7; 7 positions match TRBD1. Trimming at V came to 3 bases and at J to 3 bases, leaving 11 bases not matched to a gene. CDR1 MNHEY and CDR2 SMNVEV come from the germline V gene (reference sequence). The CDR3 is 16 amino acids. The CDR3 here is CASSFSTGLVGYEQYF. The CDR3 bases are TGTGCCAGCAGTTTCTCGACAGGGCTGGTGGGCTACGAGCAGTACTTC.

V gene TRBV4-2 combines with J gene TRBJ2-5, with a tentative D call TRBD2 (6 bases). The end of the DNA is better explained by TRBJ2-7, so the J call may be wrong. Germline CDR1 and CDR2: LGHNA and YNFKEQ. The CDR3 is 14 amino acids. The CDR3 coding sequence is TGTGCCAGCAGCCCGGGGAGGAGCGGGTACGAGCAGTACTTC. Translating gives CASSPGRSGYEQYF.

The rearrangement links TRBV27 to TRBJ1-1, with TRBD1 matching over 9 bases. This CDR3 has 16 residues. Looked up from germline, CDR1 is MNHEY and CDR2 is SMNVEV (reference sequence). Unmatched junction bases numbered 5, after V lost 2 bases and J lost 1 base. The CDR3 reads CASSLIWDRENTEAFF. The CDR3 DNA reads TGTGCCAGCAGTTTAATTTGGGACAGGGAGAACACTGAAGCTTTCTTT.

This clone appeared once. The rearrangement links TRBV15 to TRBJ2-1; D could derive from TRBD1 or TRBD2 (5 bases each). Germline CDR1 and CDR2: LNHNV and YYDKDF (reference sequence). V was trimmed by 3 bases and J by 4 bases, leaving 13 bases between them. The CDR3 is made up of 15 amino acids. DNA of the CDR3: TGTGCCACCAGCAGCGACGGGACCCGGTACAATGAGCAGTTCTTC. Its translation is CATSSDGTRYNEQFF.

The V call is TRBV2, the J call TRBJ2-6, with 8 nucleotides matching TRBD1. V trimming: 6 bases; J trimming: 0 bases; junction bases outside the gene matches: 7. There are 17 residues in the CDR3. CDR1 and CDR2 (germline): SNHLY, FYNNEI. The CDR3 reads CASRGRQGSSGANVLTF. Here the CDR3 DNA reads TGTGCCAGCAGAGGGAGACAGGGGAGCTCTGGGGCCAACGTCCTGACTTTC. The full variable domain, in which reference TRBV2 and TRBJ2-6 provide the parts outside the CDR3, is EPEVTQTPSHQVTQMGQEVILRCVPISNHLYFYWYRQILGQKVEFLVSFYNNEISEKSEIFDDQFSVERPDGSNFTLKIRSTKLEDSAMYFCASRGRQGSSGANVLTFGAGSRLTVL.

The chain recombines TRBV28 with TRBJ2-1, with 15 bases aligning to TRBD2. V lost 5 bases and J lost 3; bases outside the gene matches: 8. This CDR3 is 18 amino acids long. From germline, CDR1 is MDHEN and CDR2 SYDVKM. Written as DNA, the CDR3 is TGTGCCAGCAGTACGGGGACTAGCGGGAGGCCGATCTACAATGAGCAGTTCTTC. Translated: CASSTGTSGRPIYNEQFF.

V is TRBV11-1 and J is TRBJ1-1; D gene ambiguous. The germline V and J ends were trimmed by 3 bases and 5 bases, with 7 bases remaining between them. Germline V gives CDR1 SGHAT, CDR2 FQDESV (reference sequence). CDR3 length: 12 amino acids. The CDR3: CASSFAETEAFF. For the CDR3, the DNA is TGTGCCAGCAGCTTTGCAGAAACTGAAGCTTTCTTT.

V and J are TRBV6-1 and TRBJ1-2; the D gene is possibly TRBD1 (5 bases). Germline CDR1 reads MNHNS; CDR2 reads SASEGT. V was pared by 3 bases and J by 5 bases, with 13 bases between. This CDR3 is built from 14 residues. This chain's CDR3 is CASSEIRDRYGYTF. As DNA, the CDR3 is TGTGCCAGCAGTGAGATCCGTGACAGATATGGCTACACCTTC.

This sequence joins TRBV7-3 and TRBJ1-1, with 7 positions matching TRBD1. The length of the CDR3 is 18 residues. CDR1 is SGHTA and CDR2 is FQGTGA in the germline V gene. V was clipped by 4 bases and J by 3 bases; unmatched bases: 17. The CDR3 here is CASSYRADRAHRDTEAFF. The CDR3 coding sequence is TGTGCCAGCAGCTATCGGGCCGACAGGGCCCACAGGGACACTGAAGCTTTCTTT.

As to this clone: Other DNA sequences in the sample encode the same CDR3. The chain is built from TRBV27 and TRBJ1-1; 8 bases are shared with TRBD1. The CDR3 covers 14 residues. The V gene's germline CDR1 is MNHEY and CDR2 SMNVEV (reference sequence). The V segment lost 5 bases and the J segment 1 base; nucleotides outside the gene matches: 3. The CDR3, as DNA: TGTGCCAGCAGTACTACAGGGGGGAACACTGAAGCTTTCTTT. Translated, it gives CASSTTGGNTEAFF.

The rearrangement links TRBV2 to TRBJ2-7; 8 nucleotides agree with TRBD2. Trimming removed 6 bases from V and 2 bases from J; junction bases left unmatched: 9. CDR3 length: 15 residues. The V gene's germline CDR1 is SNHLY and CDR2 FYNNEI. The CDR3 DNA follows: TGTGCCAGCAGCCCCCTAACTAGCGGCCCCTACGAGCAGTACTTC. It encodes CASSPLTSGPYEQYF.

The gene calls are TRBV14 and TRBJ2-3; D gene uncertain. V was cut by 0 bases and J by 2 bases, with 15 bases left in between. Per the germline V gene, CDR1 is SGHDN and CDR2 is FVKESK. The CDR3 is made up of 17 amino acids. CDR3 in DNA: TGTGCCAGCAGCCAAGATCGGGTGACGCTCTTCACAGATACGCAGTATTTT. Protein product: CASSQDRVTLFTDTQYF.

J is TRBJ2-5 and V is TRBV25-1, with 9 nucleotides matching TRBD2. The CDR3 has 13 amino acids. Trimming removed 6 bases from V and 6 bases from J; junction bases left unmatched: 5. CDR1 and CDR2 from the germline V gene are MGHDK and SYGVNS. The CDR3 sequence: CASSSAGGQTQYF. The CDR3 DNA reads as TGTGCCAGCAGCTCAGCGGGAGGTCAGACCCAGTACTTC.

The V gene is TRBV27, the J gene TRBJ2-7; 7 bases agree with TRBD2. The junction had 4 bases not matched to a gene; V was cut back by 3 bases and J by 5 bases. Germline-derived CDR1 and CDR2 are MNHEY and SMNVEV (reference sequence). CDR3 size: 13 residues. The CDR3 DNA sequence: TGTGCCAGCAGTTTGCGGGAGCTGAACGAGCAGTACTTC. Residues: CASSLRELNEQYF.